A selection of T cell receptor beta chains follows, all from one sample in a study of T-cell memory formation after mild COVID-19. TCRdb independently ran MiXCR on the 5' RACE reads; one entry per CDR3 protein. The repertoire holds some 300,000 distinct CDR3 sequences, with around 20% as singletons. Material for sequencing was PBMCs or a T cell subset sorted from them (not recorded which). Every receptor here comes from a man aged 18 to 30 who had mild COVID-19 (a few samples of this study predate the infection). Cell type and time point are not known. The CDR3 runs from the conserved cysteine through the conserved F or W. The D gene is left open where the match is weak. Clone sizes are given selectively: once, few, many, or a class where the clone is expanded.

>NA|TRBV7-9|TRBJ2-3|few
CASSSDWGSDTQYF
TGTGCCAGCAGCTCGGACTGGGGGTCGGATACGCAGTATTTT
>TRBD1|TRBV12-3/TRBV12-4|TRBJ1-5|few
CASSADREGQPQHF
TGTGCCAGCAGTGCAGACAGGGAAGGACAGCCCCAGCATTTT
>NA|TRBV12-3/TRBV12-4|TRBJ1-1|NA
CASSLRPTTEAFF
TGTGCCAGCAGTCTTAGACCTACGACTGAAGCTTTCTTT
>NA|TRBV5-1|TRBJ2-2|NA
CASSFRQPGANTGELFF
TGCGCCAGCAGCTTCAGACAGCCGGGTGCGAACACCGGGGAGCTGTTTTTT
>NA|TRBV27|TRBJ2-7|few
CASSLREPYEQYF
TGTGCCAGCAGTTTGCGCGAACCCTACGAGCAGTACTTC
>NA|TRBV7-8|TRBJ2-3|NA
CASSLSPGGGASTDTQYF
TGTGCCAGCAGCTTATCCCCTGGGGGGGGCGCTAGCACAGATACGCAGTATTTT
>NA|TRBV20-1|TRBJ2-5|NA
CSAPLGVEETQYF
TGCAGTGCTCCCCTTGGGGTTGAAGAGACCCAGTACTTC
>NA|TRBV11-2|TRBJ2-3|few
CASSLGRFGTDTQYF
TGTGCCAGCAGCTTAGGAAGGTTCGGCACAGATACGCAGTATTTT
>NA|TRBV25-1|TRBJ2-7|few
CASSVTRSYDSEQYF
TGTGCCAGCAGTGTCACCCGTAGCTATGATAGCGAGCAGTACTTC
>TRBD1|TRBV28|TRBJ2-3|NA
CASSLLDRGTDTQYF
TGTGCCAGCAGTTTGTTGGACAGGGGCACAGATACGCAGTATTTT
>TRBD1|TRBV11-2|TRBJ2-7|NA
CASSLGRGRDEQYF
TGTGCCAGCAGCTTAGGCAGGGGGCGGGACGAGCAGTACTTC
>TRBD1|TRBV29-1|TRBJ2-4|NA
CSVTGLNIQYF
TGCAGCGTGACAGGGTTAAACATTCAGTACTTC
>NA|TRBV4-1|TRBJ1-4|few
CASSQLPWTVSNEKLFF
TGCGCCAGCAGCCAACTACCTTGGACAGTTTCTAATGAAAAACTGTTTTTT
>NA|TRBV5-1|TRBJ2-2|few
CASSGTDSLNTGELFF
TGCGCCAGCAGCGGGACCGACAGTTTGAACACCGGGGAGCTGTTTTTT
>TRBD1|TRBV6-5|TRBJ2-1|few
CASSSGDRYNEQFF
TGTGCCAGCAGTTCCGGGGACAGGTACAATGAGCAGTTCTTC
>TRBD1|TRBV7-6|TRBJ2-5|NA
CASSQAGGTGQETQYF
TGTGCCAGCAGCCAAGCAGGGGGTACGGGCCAAGAGACCCAGTACTTC
>NA|TRBV20-1|TRBJ2-5|few
CSARRTQETQYF
TGCAGTGCTAGGCGCACCCAAGAGACCCAGTACTTC
>NA|TRBV4-1|TRBJ1-1|NA
CASSPKGATRSAFF
TGCGCCAGCAGCCCCAAAGGGGCCACGCGGTCAGCTTTCTTT
>TRBD1|TRBV24-1|TRBJ2-2|NA
CATSDPGQSGELFF
TGTGCCACCAGTGATCCGGGACAGAGCGGGGAGCTGTTTTTT
>TRBD2|TRBV6-5|TRBJ2-5|NA
CASSYVAGGDQETQYF
TGTGCCAGCAGTTACGTGGCGGGGGGCGACCAAGAGACCCAGTACTTC
>NA|TRBV18|TRBJ2-5|NA
CASSPPNGQRETQYF
TGTGCCAGCTCACCACCGAATGGACAGAGAGAGACCCAGTACTTC
>TRBD2|TRBV20-1|TRBJ2-1|few
CSASRTSGGGYRNEQFF
TGCAGTGCTTCACGGACTAGCGGGGGAGGATATCGCAATGAGCAGTTCTTC
>NA|TRBV6-6|TRBJ2-2|NA
CASIGGGDTGELFF
TGTGCCAGCATTGGAGGCGGTGACACCGGGGAGCTGTTTTTT
>NA|TRBV18|TRBJ2-7|few
CASSPGIAGYSYEQYF
TGTGCCAGCTCACCGGGGATCGCCGGATACTCCTACGAGCAGTACTTC
>TRBD2|TRBV7-9|TRBJ2-3|few
CASSTRTSGGTDTQYF
TGTGCCAGCAGCACCCGGACTAGCGGAGGCACAGATACGCAGTATTTT
>NA|TRBV6-2/TRBV6-3|TRBJ2-1|NA
CASSHRNEQFF
TGTGCCAGCAGTCACAGGAATGAGCAGTTCTTC
>NA|TRBV10-3|TRBJ2-7|NA
CAISGPRRAYEQYF
TGTGCCATCTCTGGGCCACGGAGAGCCTACGAGCAGTACTTC
>NA|TRBV5-4|TRBJ2-2|NA
CASSFWGWELFF
TGTGCCAGCAGCTTCTGGGGGTGGGAGCTGTTTTTT
>TRBD1|TRBV10-3|TRBJ2-2|many
CAVNPTGGSDTGELFF
TGTGCCGTAAACCCCACAGGGGGCTCTGACACCGGGGAGCTGTTTTTT
>TRBD1|TRBV5-1|TRBJ1-1|few
CASSPRDRGATEAFF
TGCGCCAGCAGCCCCCGGGACAGGGGAGCCACTGAAGCTTTCTTT
>NA|TRBV7-6|TRBJ1-2|NA
CASSSNSGKGDGYTF
TGTGCCAGCAGCTCAAACTCCGGGAAAGGGGATGGCTACACCTTC